The 14 T cell receptor beta chains given below trace back to one sample, sequenced in a study of blood T cell repertoires in COVID-19. Generated by immunoSEQ multiplex PCR, the TCRdb table keeps only in-frame clones and is missing some. The sample includes over 30,000 clones, about 86% seen only once; the top ten take 4.5% to 5%. The sequenced material came from peripheral blood. The receptors originated from a woman between 65 and 79 years old with active COVID-19.

This clone has a handful of counts. The J gene is TRBJ2-5, the V gene TRBV11-3; 10 positions match TRBD2. The CDR3 is 19 residues long. Germline V gives CDR1 SGHNT, CDR2 YENEEA. The V and J ends lost 0 bases and 1 base, in that order; junction bases with no gene match: 11. CDR3 in DNA: TGTGCCAGCAGCTTAGACCCCATTTGGGCTAGCGGGGGCCAAGAGACCCAGTACTTC. As protein: CASSLDPIWASGGQETQYF.

The V and J genes are TRBV7-3 and TRBJ1-2; TRBD1 agrees at 7 bases. V shed 1 base, J shed 6 bases, and the junction held 5 bases outside the gene matches. Germline CDR1 reads SGHTA; CDR2 reads FQGTGA. The CDR3 has 14 amino acids. CDR3 in amino acids: CASSLKRTGDGYTF. CDR3 sequence (DNA): TGTGCCAGCAGCTTAAAACGGACAGGAGATGGCTACACCTTC.

The chain employs TRBV19 and TRBJ2-1, with 10 nucleotides matching TRBD1. The length of the CDR3 is 16 residues. The ends lost 5 bases at V and 1 base at J; junction bases unmatched: 5. Germline V gene sequence: CDR1 LNHDA, CDR2 SQIVND (reference sequence). CDR3 in DNA: TGTGCCAGTAGTCCCAGGACAGGGGGATCCTACAATGAGCAGTTCTTC. Its protein product is CASSPRTGGSYNEQFF.

This chain joins TRBV6-2 or TRBV6-3 and TRBJ1-1, with D tentatively TRBD1 (6 bases). This CDR3 is 15 amino acids long. V shed 0 bases and J shed 4 bases, with 12 bases lying between them. Germline V gene data show CDR1 as MNHEY and CDR2 as SVGEGT. Here the CDR3 DNA reads TGTGCCAGCAGTTACTCGCAGGGACACATCACTGAAGCTTTCTTT. Amino acid sequence: CASSYSQGHITEAFF.

J is TRBJ2-5 and V is TRBV7-9, with 7 nucleotides matching TRBD2. The CDR3 has 14 residues. Germline V gene lookup returns CDR1 SEHNR and CDR2 FQNEAQ (reference sequence). V lost 3 bases to trimming and J lost 10 bases; unmatched junction nucleotides: 11. The CDR3 loop is CASSFSTAGGDQYF. As DNA, the CDR3 is TGTGCCAGCAGCTTCTCGACCGCTGGGGGGGACCAGTACTTC.

This chain joins TRBV9 and TRBJ2-2; unclear D gene. The CDR3 runs 16 residues. V lost 4 bases to trimming and J lost 3 bases, with 16 bases between them. Germline CDR1 and CDR2: SGDLS and YYNGEE. The CDR3 loop reads CASSPRPDTYTGELFF. CDR3 DNA sequence: TGTGCCAGCAGCCCACGCCCCGACACCTACACCGGGGAGCTGTTTTTT.

This clone was seen a single time. The J gene is TRBJ1-1, the V gene TRBV18; a possible D gene is TRBD1 (5 bases). V was cut by 2 bases and J by 1 base, with 14 bases left in between. Germline CDR1 reads KGHSH; CDR2 reads LQKENI. CDR3 length: 16 residues. CDR3 protein: CASSPGTGRENTEAFF. CDR3 bases: TGTGCCAGCTCACCAGGGACGGGGAGGGAGAACACTGAAGCTTTCTTT.

The chain combines TRBV6-5 with TRBJ2-1; 12 bases are a match to TRBD2. The CDR3 is made up of 16 amino acids. The ends lost 2 bases at V and 9 bases at J; junction bases unmatched: 8. Germline CDR1 is MNHEY and CDR2 is SVGAGI. For the CDR3, the DNA is TGTGCCAGCAGTTACCTCCTAGCGGGGGGGCCGGGTGAGCAGTTCTTC. Translation gives CASSYLLAGGPGEQFF.

V gene TRBV4-1 combines with J gene TRBJ1-5; D is undetermined. Germline V CDR1 and CDR2: MGHRA, YSYEKL. V lost 3 bases and J 6 bases, leaving 21 bases between the germline ends. The CDR3 runs to 17 residues. CDR3 DNA sequence: TGCGCCAGCAGCCATGACAACCGGGCCCCGGGAGGTCAGCCCCAGCATTTT. Translation gives CASSHDNRAPGGQPQHF.

This chain links TRBV7-2 with TRBJ2-5; 8 bases match TRBD2. Germline loops: CDR1 SGHTA, CDR2 FQGNSA. The V gene end was trimmed by 4 bases and the J gene end by 6 bases; junction bases not matched to a gene: 10. The CDR3 loop spans 15 amino acids. CDR3 amino acids: CASSSSGGVLKTQYF. CDR3 in DNA: TGTGCCAGCAGCTCCAGCGGGGGAGTCTTGAAGACCCAGTACTTC.

The chain is built from TRBV6-5 and TRBJ2-3; 9 bases match TRBD2. The CDR3 is 15 amino acids. Per germline, CDR1 MNHEY and CDR2 SVGAGI. V shed 6 bases and J 0 bases; nucleotides not matched to a gene: 4. CDR3 loop: CASRTTSGSTDTQYF. CDR3 in DNA: TGTGCCAGCAGAACGACTAGCGGTAGCACAGATACGCAGTATTTT.

The V and J genes are TRBV6-6 and TRBJ2-7, with a possible D match to TRBD2 (6 bases). V shed 7 bases and J shed 4 bases, with 14 bases lying between them. There are 13 residues in the CDR3. CDR1 and CDR2 from the germline V gene are MNHNY and SVGAGI (reference sequence). The CDR3 here is CASTSGGVYEQYF. The DNA of the CDR3 is TGTGCCAGCACCTCCGGGGGAGTTTACGAGCAGTACTTC.

This clone came up once. The gene calls are TRBV28 and TRBJ2-7; TRBD1 matches 10 bases. Per germline, CDR1 MDHEN and CDR2 SYDVKM. V shed 5 bases and J 5 bases; nucleotides not matched to a gene: 9. The CDR3 has 15 residues. The CDR3 loop is CASSPPTGTGDEQYF. CDR3 DNA: TGTGCCAGCAGTCCCCCCACCGGGACAGGGGACGAGCAGTACTTC.

The rearrangement joins TRBV6-5 to TRBJ2-5; TRBD1 matches 10 bases. The germline CDR1 and CDR2 sequences are MNHEY and SVGAGI. J lost 2 bases, V lost 1 base, and 4 bases had no gene match. This CDR3 has 16 amino acids. DNA of the CDR3: TGTGCCAGCAGTTACTTCGGGACAGGGGCGCAAGAGACCCAGTACTTC. Protein sequence: CASSYFGTGAQETQYF.